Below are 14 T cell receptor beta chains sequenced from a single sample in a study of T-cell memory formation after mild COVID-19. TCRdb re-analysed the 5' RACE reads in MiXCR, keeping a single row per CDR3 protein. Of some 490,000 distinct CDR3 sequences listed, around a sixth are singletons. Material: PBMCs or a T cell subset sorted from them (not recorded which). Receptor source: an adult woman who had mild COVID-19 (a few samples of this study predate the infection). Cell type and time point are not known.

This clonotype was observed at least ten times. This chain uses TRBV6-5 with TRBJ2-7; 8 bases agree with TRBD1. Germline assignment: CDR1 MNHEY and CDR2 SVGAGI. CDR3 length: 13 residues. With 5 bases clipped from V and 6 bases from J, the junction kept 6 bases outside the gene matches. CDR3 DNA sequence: TGTGCCAGCAGTGCCCGGACAGGGTTCGAGCAGTACTTC. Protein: CASSARTGFEQYF.

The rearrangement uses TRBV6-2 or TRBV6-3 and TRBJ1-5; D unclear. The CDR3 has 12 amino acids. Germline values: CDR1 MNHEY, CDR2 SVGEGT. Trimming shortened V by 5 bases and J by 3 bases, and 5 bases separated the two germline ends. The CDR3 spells CASSRYNQPQHF. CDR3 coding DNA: TGTGCCAGCAGTCGCTACAATCAGCCCCAGCATTTT.

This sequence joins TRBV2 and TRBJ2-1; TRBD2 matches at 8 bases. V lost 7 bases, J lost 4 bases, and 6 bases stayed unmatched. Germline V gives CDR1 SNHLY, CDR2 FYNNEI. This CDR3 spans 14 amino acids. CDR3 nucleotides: TGTGCCAGCACTAGGCGGGAGGTATACAATGAGCAGTTCTTC. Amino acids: CASTRREVYNEQFF.

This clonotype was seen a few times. The CDR3 protein is CAISDSGENTGELFF. CDR3 in DNA: TGTGCCATCAGTGATTCAGGAGAGAACACCGGGGAGCTGTTTTTT. The chain has TRBV10-3 and TRBJ2-2; unclear D gene. V was clipped by 3 bases and J by 1 base, with 9 bases between them. The CDR3 consists of 15 residues. CDR1 is ENHRY and CDR2 is SYGVKD in the germline V gene.

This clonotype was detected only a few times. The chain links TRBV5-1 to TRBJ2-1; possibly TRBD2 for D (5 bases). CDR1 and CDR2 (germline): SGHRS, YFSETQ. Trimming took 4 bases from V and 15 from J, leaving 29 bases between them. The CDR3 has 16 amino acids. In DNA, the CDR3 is TGCGCCAGCAGCATCCGCAATGTCGGTCCCGTCAAGGAGGTGTTCTTC. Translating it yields CASSIRNVGPVKEVFF.

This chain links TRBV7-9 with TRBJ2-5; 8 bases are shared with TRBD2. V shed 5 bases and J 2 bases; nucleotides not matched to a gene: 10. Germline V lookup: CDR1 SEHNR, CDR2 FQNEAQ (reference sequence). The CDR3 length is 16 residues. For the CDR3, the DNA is TGTGCCAGCAGCCTGTTGAGCGGGAGTGGACAAGAGACCCAGTACTTC. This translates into CASSLLSGSGQETQYF. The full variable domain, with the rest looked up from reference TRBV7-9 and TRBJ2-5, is DTGVSQNPRHKITKRGQNVTFRCDPISEHNRLYWYRQTLGQGPEFLTYFQNEAQLEKSRLLSDRFSAERPKGSFSTLEIQRTEQGDSAMYLCASSLLSGSGQETQYFGPGTRLLVL.

CDR3 in DNA: TGTGCCAGCAGCTTGAGGCAGGCAGCTAATCAGCCCCAGCATTTT. Residues: CASSLRQAANQPQHF. This sequence joins TRBV5-6 and TRBJ1-5; unclear D gene. V was cut by 1 base and J by 4 bases, with 12 bases left in between. Per germline, CDR1 SGHDT and CDR2 YYEEEE. The CDR3 runs to 15 residues.

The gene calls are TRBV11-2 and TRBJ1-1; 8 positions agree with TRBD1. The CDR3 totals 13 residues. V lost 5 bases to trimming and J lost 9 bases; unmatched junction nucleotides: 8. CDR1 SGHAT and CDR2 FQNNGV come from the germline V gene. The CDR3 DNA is TGTGCCAGCAGCAACACAGGGGGTCCCCAAGCTTTCTTT. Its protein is CASSNTGGPQAFF.

The CDR3 region has the DNA TGTGCCAGCAGCTCAGGCCGGAGGAGGACACCCTCTGGGGCCAACGTCCTGACTTTC. This translates into CASSSGRRRTPSGANVLTF. The chain is built from TRBV11-2 and TRBJ2-6; either TRBD1 or TRBD2 may supply D (5 bases each). Germline-derived CDR1 and CDR2 are SGHAT and FQNNGV. Trimming removed 4 bases at V and 0 bases at J, with 19 bases between. The CDR3 runs 19 residues.

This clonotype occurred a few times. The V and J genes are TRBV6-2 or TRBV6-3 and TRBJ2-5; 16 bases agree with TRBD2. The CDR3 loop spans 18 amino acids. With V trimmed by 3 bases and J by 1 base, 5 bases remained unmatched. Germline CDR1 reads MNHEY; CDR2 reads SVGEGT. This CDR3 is CASSYGGTSGRVQETQYF. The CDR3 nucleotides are TGTGCCAGCAGTTATGGTGGGACTAGCGGGAGGGTCCAAGAGACCCAGTACTTC.

CDR3 sequence (DNA): TGTGCCAGCAGCCAAGGTTGGGGACAGAATTCACCCCTCCACTTT. Translated: CASSQGWGQNSPLHF. The rearrangement joins TRBV7-3 to TRBJ1-6; 7 bases are a match to TRBD1. J was trimmed by 7 bases and V by 5 bases; bases with no gene match: 8. Germline assignment: CDR1 SGHTA and CDR2 FQGTGA. This CDR3 is built from 15 residues. Combining the CDR3 with reference TRBV7-3 and TRBJ1-6 gives the whole variable domain GAGVSQTPSNKVTEKGKYVELRCDPISGHTALYWYRQSLGQGPEFLIYFQGTGAADDSGLPNDRFFAVRPEGSVSTLKIQRTERGDSAVYLCASSQGWGQNSPLHFGNGTRLTVT.

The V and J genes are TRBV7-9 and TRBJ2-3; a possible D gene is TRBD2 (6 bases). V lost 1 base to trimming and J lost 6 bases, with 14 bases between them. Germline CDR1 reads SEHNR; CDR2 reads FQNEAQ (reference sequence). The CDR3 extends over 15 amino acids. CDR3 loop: CASSLGNSGLDTQYF. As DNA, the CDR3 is TGTGCCAGCAGCTTAGGGAATAGCGGTCTGGATACGCAGTATTTT. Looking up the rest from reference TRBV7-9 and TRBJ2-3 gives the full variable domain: DTGVSQNPRHKITKRGQNVTFRCDPISEHNRLYWYRQTLGQGPEFLTYFQNEAQLEKSRLLSDRFSAERPKGSFSTLEIQRTEQGDSAMYLCASSLGNSGLDTQYFGPGTRLTVL.

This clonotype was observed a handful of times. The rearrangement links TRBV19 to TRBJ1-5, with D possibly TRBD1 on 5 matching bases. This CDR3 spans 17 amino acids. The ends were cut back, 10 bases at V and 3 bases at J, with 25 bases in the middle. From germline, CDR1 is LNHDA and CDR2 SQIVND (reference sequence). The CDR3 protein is CAISAAGTVNFNQPQHF. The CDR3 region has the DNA TGTGCCATTTCCGCGGCTGGGACGGTGAATTTCAATCAGCCCCAGCATTTT.

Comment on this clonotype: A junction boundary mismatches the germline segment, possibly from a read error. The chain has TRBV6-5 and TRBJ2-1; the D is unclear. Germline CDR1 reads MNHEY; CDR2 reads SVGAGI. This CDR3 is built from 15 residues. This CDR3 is CDSSYSTLGANEQFF. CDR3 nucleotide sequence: TGTGACAGCAGTTACTCTACTTTAGGAGCGAATGAGCAGTTCTTC.